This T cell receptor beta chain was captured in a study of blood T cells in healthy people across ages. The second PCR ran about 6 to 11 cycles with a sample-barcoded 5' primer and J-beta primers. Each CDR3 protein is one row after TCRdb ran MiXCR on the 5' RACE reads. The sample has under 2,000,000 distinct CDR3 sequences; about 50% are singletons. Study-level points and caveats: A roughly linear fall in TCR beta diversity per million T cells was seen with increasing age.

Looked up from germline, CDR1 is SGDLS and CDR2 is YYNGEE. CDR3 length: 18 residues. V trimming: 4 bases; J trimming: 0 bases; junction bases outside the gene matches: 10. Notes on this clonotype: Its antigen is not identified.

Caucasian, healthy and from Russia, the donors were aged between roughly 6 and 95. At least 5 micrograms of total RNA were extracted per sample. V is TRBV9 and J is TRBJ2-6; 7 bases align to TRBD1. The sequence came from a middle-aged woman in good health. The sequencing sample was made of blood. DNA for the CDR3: TGTGCCAGCAGCTCTCCCGGGACAGCGGACTCTGGGGCCAACGTCCTGACTTTC. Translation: CASSSPGTADSGANVLTF.